The clone carrying this T cell receptor (beta chain) was seen more than once but under ten times. Antigen unknown. This entry is derived from a study of early stage breast cancer tumors. Study as a whole: Of around 15 invasive breast tumors, 11 to 12 were hormone receptor-positive, HER2-negative. Study results and limitations: Enriched TCRB sequences shared across patients were mostly commonly generated sequences.

The method was immunoSEQ multiplex PCR; TCRdb's version includes in-frame clones alone and lacks a portion of them. The sample lists fewer than 9,000 clones; approximately 66% were seen once. CDR1 SNHLY and CDR2 FYNNEI come from the germline V gene. Trimming shortened V by 2 bases and J by 6 bases, and 8 bases separated the two germline ends. CDR3 size: 13 residues. The sequence derives from a person aged 65 to 79 with breast cancer. Sequenced sample: breast tumor tissue. This chain joins TRBV2 and TRBJ1-5, with no clear D. The CDR3 DNA reads TGTGCCAGCAGTGAATGGGCCACTCAGCCCCAGCATTTT. Translating it yields CASSEWATQPQHF.